Shown below are 24 T cell receptor beta chains from a single sample sequenced in a study of cytomegalovirus exposure and HLA in healthy donors. The PCR was carried out with 60 Vbeta primers and 13 Jbeta primers. Assay used: immunoSEQ multiplex PCR; TCRdb lists only in-frame clones, some missing. The sample records more than 85,000 clones, around 77% being singletons. Sequencing was carried out using PBMCs. Receptors originate from a male donor in good health and CMV-seropositive.

The chain joins TRBV29-1 to TRBJ2-7; TRBD1 agrees at 7 bases. Looked up from germline, CDR1 is SQVTM and CDR2 is ANQGSEA. V lost 5 bases and J lost 7; bases outside the gene matches: 8. The CDR3 is 12 residues long. CDR3 coding DNA: TGCAGCGTTTACGAGGGGGCCGGGGAGCAGTACTTC. Translated, it gives CSVYEGAGEQYF.

V gene TRBV5-1 combines with J gene TRBJ1-4; D not certain. Germline V gene sequence: CDR1 SGHRS, CDR2 YFSETQ. The V and J ends lost 0 bases and 8 bases respectively, with 11 bases between them. The CDR3 runs 14 residues. The CDR3 is CASSLDRSGEKLFF. As DNA, the CDR3 is TGCGCCAGCAGCTTGGACAGATCGGGAGAAAAACTGTTTTTT.

The chain is built from TRBV18 and TRBJ2-7; tentatively, D is TRBD1 (7 bases). Trimming cost V 3 bases and J 3 bases, with 18 bases left between them. Germline V gene lookup returns CDR1 KGHSH and CDR2 LQKENI. There are 16 residues in the CDR3. DNA for the CDR3: TGTGCCAGCTCACCCTTCGGGAGAGGGGGCGGCTACGAGCAGTACTTC. This translates into CASSPFGRGGGYEQYF.

The chain recombines TRBV7-9 with TRBJ2-7, with 8 bases lining up with TRBD1. V was clipped by 5 bases and J by 6 bases; unmatched bases: 6. CDR3 length: 13 amino acids. CDR1 is SEHNR and CDR2 is FQNEAQ in the germline V gene (reference sequence). For the CDR3, the DNA is TGTGCCAGCAGCCGGACAGGGATCGGCGAGCAGTACTTC. Protein product: CASSRTGIGEQYF.

The CDR3: CAWDFQGLAGGGGNEQFF. As DNA, the CDR3 is TGTGCCTGGGATTTTCAGGGACTAGCGGGAGGAGGTGGCAATGAGCAGTTCTTC. V and J are TRBV30 and TRBJ2-1, with 15 bases fitting TRBD2. The CDR3 runs to 18 residues. J gave up 6 bases and V 5 bases, and 14 bases lay outside the gene matches. From germline, CDR1 is GTSNPN and CDR2 SVGIG (reference sequence). The variable domain in full, completed from reference TRBV30 and TRBJ2-1, reads SQTIHQWPATLVQPVGSPLSLECTVEGTSNPNLYWYRQAAGRGLQLLFYSVGIGQISSEVPQNLSASRPQDRQFILSSKKLLLSDSGFYLCAWDFQGLAGGGGNEQFFGPGTRLTVL.

The V call is TRBV4-1, the J call TRBJ2-1, with a possible D match to TRBD2 (5 bases). The V and J ends lost 3 bases and 4 bases respectively, with 13 bases between them. CDR1 is MGHRA and CDR2 is YSYEKL in the germline V gene. The CDR3 consists of 15 residues. Here the CDR3 DNA reads TGCGCCAGCAGCCAGGACGGACTGGATTACAATGAGCAGTTCTTC. As protein: CASSQDGLDYNEQFF.

The V call is TRBV5-1, the J call TRBJ2-7; 12 nucleotides align to TRBD2. Germline trimming cut 0 bases from V and 3 bases from J; bases unmatched to any gene: 1. This CDR3 has 15 amino acids. From germline, CDR1 is SGHRS and CDR2 YFSETQ. The CDR3 coding sequence is TGCGCCAGCAGCTTGGGACTAGCGGGAGTCTACGAGCAGTACTTC. This translates into CASSLGLAGVYEQYF.

The CDR3 DNA reads as TGCAGCGTTCGGACAGGAATGAACACTGAAGCTTTCTTT. It yields the protein CSVRTGMNTEAFF. This chain connects TRBV29-1 to TRBJ1-1; 7 bases line up with TRBD1. The germline V gene has CDR1 SQVTM and CDR2 ANQGSEA. V shed 5 bases, J shed 0 bases, and the junction held 3 bases outside the gene matches. The CDR3 length is 13 residues.

This chain connects TRBV7-9 to TRBJ2-1, with D maybe TRBD2 (6 bases). Per the germline V gene, CDR1 is SEHNR and CDR2 is FQNEAQ (reference sequence). V gave up 5 bases and J gave up 0 bases, with 14 bases separating them. The CDR3 consists of 16 residues. Here the CDR3 reads CASSTYSGSSYNEQFF. In DNA, the CDR3 is TGTGCCAGCAGCACGTATAGCGGAAGCTCCTACAATGAGCAGTTCTTC.

The chain couples TRBV6-5 to TRBJ1-4, with D maybe TRBD1 (5 bases). The CDR3 consists of 16 residues. V lost 2 bases to trimming and J lost 0 bases, with 10 bases between them. Per the germline V gene, CDR1 is MNHEY and CDR2 is SVGAGI. The CDR3 protein is CASSYARGATNEKLFF. The CDR3 DNA reads TGTGCCAGCAGTTACGCCCGGGGGGCAACTAATGAAAAACTGTTTTTT.

The chain has TRBV5-6 and TRBJ2-1; 8 bases fit TRBD2. The V gene's germline CDR1 is SGHDT and CDR2 YYEEEE. The CDR3 sequence is 14 residues long. After removal of 3 bases from V and 5 bases from J, the junction contained 4 bases not matched to a gene. The CDR3 protein is CASSYVGRDNEQFF. The DNA of the CDR3 is TGTGCCAGCAGCTACGTCGGGAGGGACAATGAGCAGTTCTTC.

J is TRBJ2-3 and V is TRBV6-6; D perhaps matches TRBD2 (6 bases). The germline V gene encodes CDR1 MNHNY and CDR2 SVGAGI (reference sequence). With 6 bases removed from V and 3 bases from J, the gap between germline ends came to 10 bases. There are 13 residues in the CDR3. The chain's CDR3 is CASRTGVTDTQYF. CDR3 nucleotides: TGTGCCAGCAGAACGGGAGTGACAGATACGCAGTATTTT.

This rearrangement joins TRBV9 to TRBJ2-2; 8 nucleotides agree with TRBD2. The germline V gene has CDR1 SGDLS and CDR2 YYNGEE. Trimming removed 4 bases from V and 6 bases from J; junction bases left unmatched: 2. This CDR3 is 13 amino acids long. The CDR3 loop reads CASSSGGSGELFF. The DNA of the CDR3 is TGTGCCAGCAGCTCGGGGGGGTCCGGGGAGCTGTTTTTT.

In the case of this clone: The same CDR3 is also encoded by other DNA sequences in this sample. The rearrangement uses TRBV7-9 and TRBJ1-5, with D unclear. There are 14 residues in the CDR3. Germline CDR1 SEHNR, CDR2 FQNEAQ (reference sequence). V was shortened by 1 base and J by 1 base, with 5 bases between the two germline ends. In DNA form, the CDR3 reads TGTGCCAGCAGCTTAGGTCAGAGCAATCAGCCCCAGCATTTT. It specifies CASSLGQSNQPQHF. Full variable domain (remainder filled in from reference TRBV7-9 and TRBJ1-5): DTGVSQNPRHKITKRGQNVTFRCDPISEHNRLYWYRQTLGQGPEFLTYFQNEAQLEKSRLLSDRFSAERPKGSFSTLEIQRTEQGDSAMYLCASSLGQSNQPQHFGDGTRLSIL.

Here the CDR3 reads CATSRAPSQGFNEKLFF. The CDR3 DNA sequence: TGTGCCACCAGCAGAGCTCCCTCGCAGGGGTTTAATGAAAAACTGTTTTTT. This rearrangement joins TRBV15 to TRBJ1-4; D is possibly TRBD1 (6 bases). The CDR3 runs to 17 residues. Germline loops: CDR1 LNHNV, CDR2 YYDKDF (reference sequence). V was trimmed by 1 base and J by 4 bases, leaving 16 bases between them.

The V gene is TRBV28, the J gene TRBJ1-2, with D possibly matching TRBD1 (6 bases). The CDR3 has 12 amino acids. From germline, CDR1 is MDHEN and CDR2 SYDVKM. V was clipped by 5 bases and J by 5 bases, with 9 bases between them. In DNA form, the CDR3 reads TGTGCCAGCAGTCTACAGGGTTATGGCTACACCTTC. This gives the protein CASSLQGYGYTF.

This clone was counted between two and nine times. The V and J genes are TRBV30 and TRBJ2-5; tentatively, D is TRBD1 (6 bases). The CDR3 is 13 residues long. Germline loops: CDR1 GTSNPN, CDR2 SVGIG (reference sequence). Between the trimmed V and J ends, which lost 3 bases and 5 bases, there was a span of 13 bases. CDR3 residues: CAWSVGGFETQYF. CDR3 coding DNA: TGTGCCTGGAGCGTAGGGGGTTTTGAGACCCAGTACTTC.

The chain carries TRBV18 and TRBJ2-7; D unresolved. CDR3 length: 13 amino acids. Trimming took off 2 bases at V and 3 bases at J, with 8 bases between the two ends. Germline CDR1 is KGHSH and CDR2 is LQKENI. CDR3 nucleotides: TGTGCCAGCTCACCAAACTTTAACTACGAGCAGTACTTC. This encodes CASSPNFNYEQYF.

The gene calls are TRBV11-3 and TRBJ2-3; 9 bases agree with TRBD2. Germline CDR1 SGHNT, CDR2 YENEEA. Trimming took 2 bases from V and 6 from J; bases not matched to a gene: 12. This CDR3 region has 17 residues. CDR3 sequence reads: CASSLRSAGGLDDTQYF. The DNA for the CDR3 is TGTGCCAGCAGCTTAAGGTCCGCGGGAGGGCTTGATGATACGCAGTATTTT.

This sequence joins TRBV5-1 and TRBJ1-2; the match to TRBD1 covers 9 bases. The trim removed 4 bases at V and 5 bases at J, leaving 3 bases unmatched. The CDR3 has 13 amino acids. Looked up from germline, CDR1 is SGHRS and CDR2 is YFSETQ. The CDR3 loop is CASSLGTGYGYTF. CDR3 sequence (DNA): TGCGCCAGCAGCCTCGGGACAGGGTATGGCTACACCTTC.

The V gene is TRBV19, the J gene TRBJ1-5; D perhaps matches TRBD1 (6 bases). The V end was cut by 10 bases, the J end by 6 bases, with 16 bases between. CDR1 and CDR2 from the germline V gene are LNHDA and SQIVND (reference sequence). The CDR3 is made up of 13 amino acids. CDR3 protein: CAISRTAGQPQHF. In DNA, the CDR3 is TGTGCCATTTCGCGGACAGCAGGTCAGCCCCAGCATTTT.

The chain is built from TRBV11-2 and TRBJ2-2; 11 bases match TRBD2. This CDR3 contains 15 residues. V shed 2 bases, J shed 6 bases, and the junction held 2 bases outside the gene matches. CDR1 and CDR2 from the germline V gene are SGHAT and FQNNGV. CDR3 sequence: CASSLLAGGSGELFF. Here the CDR3 DNA reads TGTGCCAGCAGCTTATTAGCGGGAGGGTCCGGGGAGCTGTTTTTT. Variable domain in full (rest from reference TRBV11-2 and TRBJ2-2): EAGVAQSPRYKIIEKRQSVAFWCNPISGHATLYWYQQILGQGPKLLIQFQNNGVVDDSQLPKDRFSAERLKGVDSTLKIQPAKLEDSAVYLCASSLLAGGSGELFFGEGSRLTVL.

The chain links TRBV28 to TRBJ2-3; 9 positions match TRBD2. Germline-derived CDR1 and CDR2 are MDHEN and SYDVKM. The CDR3 contains 18 residues. The V and J ends lost 5 bases and 1 base, in that order; junction bases with no gene match: 13. CDR3 in amino acids: CASSPTIGTSPRTDTQYF. The CDR3 DNA is TGTGCCAGCAGTCCAACAATCGGGACTAGCCCTCGCACAGATACGCAGTATTTT.

The rearrangement uses TRBV6-1 and TRBJ2-7, with TRBD1 matching over 7 bases. Germline V CDR1 and CDR2: MNHNS, SASEGT. The junction had 6 bases not matched to a gene; V was cut back by 0 bases and J by 1 base. This CDR3 region has 16 residues. CDR3 sequence (DNA): TGTGCCAGCAGTGAAGCCCGAGGGACAGTATCCTACGAGCAGTACTTC. Translating it yields CASSEARGTVSYEQYF.